A selection of T cell receptor beta chains follows, all from one sample in a study of tumor and adjacent non-tumor tissue in lung cancer. Using its own MiXCR run on the multiplex PCR reads, TCRdb lists one record per CDR3 protein. The sample carries under 85,000 distinct CDR3 sequences, over 65% recorded once. Sequences were obtained from distant non-tumor lung tissue. The receptors here all came from a man between 65 and 80 years old with non-small cell lung cancer. Each CDR3 is given with its conserved first and last residue. A D gene is named only where the DNA matches it firmly. Size values are once, few and many counts, or a class for expanded clones, and some rows have none.

17,.,TRBV11-2,.,TRBJ2-3,CASSSFSDTARADTQYF,TGTGCCAGCAGCTCTTTCTCTGACACTGCTAGAGCAGATACCCAGTATTTT
15,.,TRBV5-1,TRBD1,TRBJ2-1,CASSLLQGGYNEQFF,TGCGCCAGCAGCCTGTTACAGGGGGGATACAATGAGCAGTTCTTC
13,.,TRBV11-3,.,TRBJ1-1,CASSRYTWPEACF,TGTGCCAGCAGCAGGTATACTTGGCCTGAAGCATGCTTT
14,.,TRBV6-1,TRBD1,TRBJ2-3,CASMLDRGPDTHYF,TGTGCCAGCATGTTAGACAGGGGGCCAGATACACATTATTTT
16,.,TRBV4-2,.,TRBJ1-2,CASSQESWVDNYGYTF,TGTGCCAGCAGCCAAGAGTCTTGGGTCGATAACTATGGCTACACCTTC
15,.,TRBV11-2,.,TRBJ2-1,CASSIQGELHNEQFF,TGTGCCAGCAGCATACAGGGAGAACTACACAATGAGCAGTTCTTC
15,few,TRBV14,.,TRBJ2-1,CASSQGQKSYNEQFF,TGTGCCAGCAGCCAAGGGCAGAAATCCTACAATGAGCAGTTCTTC
13,.,TRBV12-3/TRBV12-4,.,TRBJ1-5,CASTLAGGQPQHF,TGTGCCAGCACTTTAGCGGGGGGTCAGCCCCAGCACTTT
15,.,TRBV7-9,TRBD1,TRBJ1-6,CAVYPRDSSASPLHF,TGTGCCGTCTACCCCCGGGACAGCTCGGCGTCACCCCTCCACTTT
15,.,TRBV4-1,TRBD2,TRBJ2-7,CVSSQLAGATYEQYF,TGCGTCAGCAGCCAGCTAGCGGGAGCGACCTACGAGCAGTATTTC
14,.,TRBV12-3/TRBV12-4,.,TRBJ1-4,CASSPWTYNEKLFF,TGTGCCAGCAGCCCCTGGACATATAATGAAAAACTGTTTTTT
15,.,TRBV28,.,TRBJ1-4,CAISPWQATNEKLFF,TGTGCCATCAGTCCGTGGCAGGCAACTAATGAAAAGCTGTTTTTT
14,.,TRBV18,.,TRBJ2-7,CGSSQLDGSYEQYF,TGTGGCAGCTCACAACTCGACGGTTCCTACGAGCAGTACTTC
14,.,TRBV6-5,.,TRBJ1-1,CASSYSNSDPGAFF,TGTGCCAGCAGTTACTCGAATTCAGACCCTGGAGCTTTCTTT
16,once,TRBV4-3,.,TRBJ2-1,CASSQDLRREYNEQFF,TGCGCCAGCAGCCAAGACCTGAGAAGGGAGTACAATGAGCAGTTCTTC
15,.,TRBV12-3/TRBV12-4,.,TRBJ2-1,CANTPNWGSYDEQFF,TGTGCTAACACCCCAAACTGGGGTTCCTACGATGAGCAGTTCTTC
12,.,TRBV7-9,.,TRBJ2-1,CASSLFGAEQFF,TGTGCCAGCAGCTTATTCGGGGCTGAGCAGTTCTTC
14,.,TRBV7-9,TRBD2,TRBJ2-5,CASRDGRGLKTQNF,TGTGCCAGCAGGGATGGGAGGGGATTGAAGACCCAGAACTTC
14,.,TRBV13,TRBD2,TRBJ2-1,CANSAPGGANEQIF,TGTGCCAACAGCGCCCCGGGAGGGGCAAATGAGCAGATCTTC
17,.,TRBV4-3,TRBD2,TRBJ2-1,CASSQEWAGGPYNGQFF,TGCGCCAGCAGCCAGGAATGGGCGGGAGGGCCCTACAATGGGCAGTTCTTC
19,.,TRBV14,.,TRBJ2-2,CDSSLYKGLASSNTGELLF,TGTGACAGCAGCCTTTACAAGGGGTTAGCGAGCTCGAACACCGGGGAGCTGTTATTT
14,.,TRBV6-2/TRBV6-3,.,TRBJ2-1,CASSYSNSYNEQFF,TGTGCCAGCAGTTACTCTAACTCCTACAATGAGCAATTCTTC
14,.,TRBV10-1,TRBD1,TRBJ1-2,CASSPGTGGEGYIF,TGCGCCAGCAGTCCCGGGACAGGGGGCGAAGGTTACATCTTC
11,.,TRBV6-5,.,TRBJ2-1,CASNTESEPFF,TGTGCCAGCAATACCGAGAGTGAGCCGTTCTTC
16,.,TRBV20-1,TRBD1,TRBJ1-5,CSAPGYIDRVNQPQHF,TGCAGTGCCCCTGGGTACATTGACAGGGTGAATCAGCCACAGCATTTT
12,.,TRBV29-1,.,TRBJ2-5,CSVEEGGETKYF,TGCAGTGTTGAAGAAGGGGGAGAGACCAAGTACTTC
15,many,TRBV6-2/TRBV6-3,TRBD1,TRBJ2-3,CASSSDRRYTDTQYF,TGTGCCAGCAGCTCGGACAGGCGATACACAGATACGCAGTATTTT
15,.,TRBV4-1,.,TRBJ2-7,CASSQTTDIYYEQYF,TGCGCCAGCAGCCAAACAACAGATATCTACTATGAGCAGTACTTC
15,few,TRBV28,.,TRBJ2-7,CASSLESGEGYEQYF,TGTGCCAGCAGTTTAGAGTCAGGGGAGGGGTACGAGCAGTACTTC
14,.,TRBV10-2,.,TRBJ2-2,CANKRDSNTGELFF,TGCGCCAACAAGCGGGACAGCAACACCGGGGAGCTGTTTTTT
16,many,TRBV12-3/TRBV12-4,TRBD2,TRBJ2-1,CASSDPHKRGYNEQFF,TGTGCCAGCAGTGACCCTCACAAGCGGGGCTACAATGAGCAGTTCTTC
15,.,TRBV6-2/TRBV6-3,.,TRBJ1-5,CASTPGPQEVQPQHF,TGTGCCAGCACACCGGGGCCCCAAGAGGTTCAGCCCCAGCATTTT
15,.,TRBV12-3/TRBV12-4,TRBD2,TRBJ2-7,CVSSTTSGRTYRQYF,TGTGTCAGCAGCACGACTAGCGGGAGAACCTACAGGCAGTACTTC
16,.,TRBV11-2,.,TRBJ2-2,CASSLVGRRVAGDLFF,TGTGCCAGCAGCTTAGTGGGTAGAAGGGTTGCCGGAGATCTGTTTTTT
12,.,TRBV11-1,.,TRBJ1-2,CASSSYRYGYIF,TGTGCCAGCAGTTCATACAGATATGGCTACATCTTC
14,.,TRBV6-2/TRBV6-3,.,TRBJ2-7,CASSLRNGSYEQYF,TGTGCCAGCAGTTTGCGGAACGGTTCCTATGAGCAGTACTTC
12,once,TRBV29-1,.,TRBJ2-1,CIVEYGPDVQSF,TGCATCGTTGAATACGGACCCGACGTGCAGTCCTTC
18,many,TRBV6-5,TRBD2,TRBJ2-7,CASSYSGLAGPRPSEQYF,TGTGCCAGCAGTTACTCCGGACTAGCGGGACCCAGGCCTTCCGAGCAGTACTTC
13,.,TRBV5-1,.,TRBJ2-2,CASSLTNTGELFF,TGCGCCAGCAGCTTGACAAACACCGGGGAGCTGTTTTTT
15,once,TRBV6-1,.,TRBJ2-2,CASRVGTGDSGELFF,TGTGCCAGCAGGGTGGGGACGGGGGACAGCGGGGAGCTGTTTTTT
16,.,TRBV29-1,.,TRBJ1-2,CSVVPCQSSGEDGYTF,TGCAGCGTCGTACCCTGTCAATCCTCGGGAGAGGATGGCTACACCTTC
13,.,TRBV29-1,TRBD1,TRBJ2-5,CSVETGDLGTQYF,TGCAGTGTTGAGACAGGGGATTTGGGGACCCAGTACTTC